A selection of T cell receptor beta chains follows, all from one sample in a study of shared clonotypes between healthy human individuals. Sequenced by immunoSEQ multiplex PCR; TCRdb stores in-frame clones only, minus some. The sample lists around 2.5 million clones, over 85% occurring once. The source material was naive CD4+ T cells from PBMCs. The receptor set was obtained from a man aged 18 to 30 in good health. Some clones in this sample may be carry-over from other donors' samples. CDR3s include the opening cysteine and the closing phenylalanine or tryptophan. A D gene is named only where the DNA matches it firmly. Size values are once, few and many counts, or a class for expanded clones, and some rows have none.

V: TRBV18
length: 17
D: TRBD2
size: NA
J: TRBJ2-1
CDR3: CASSPTGLAGGLNEQFF
DNA: TGTGCCAGCTCACCCACGGGACTAGCGGGAGGGCTCAATGAGCAGTTCTTC

V: TRBV28
length: 13
D: NA
size: NA
J: TRBJ1-1
CDR3: CATGGHQNTEAFF
DNA: TGTGCCACCGGGGGACACCAGAACACTGAAGCTTTCTTT

V: TRBV28
length: 15
D: NA
size: NA
J: TRBJ2-7
CDR3: CASSLAPGGSGEQYF
DNA: TGTGCCAGCAGTTTAGCCCCGGGGGGCTCGGGCGAGCAGTACTTC

V: TRBV5-1
length: 14
D: NA
size: NA
J: TRBJ2-3
CDR3: CASSSPDSTDTQYF
DNA: TGCGCCAGCAGCTCCCCGGATAGCACAGATACGCAGTATTTT

V: TRBV5-4
length: 12
D: NA
size: NA
J: TRBJ2-1
CDR3: CASSIDRNEQFF
DNA: TGTGCCAGCAGCATAGATAGGAATGAGCAGTTCTTC

V: TRBV15
length: 15
D: TRBD1
size: NA
J: TRBJ1-1
CDR3: CATSREEATGGEAFF
DNA: TGTGCCACCAGCAGAGAAGAGGCGACAGGGGGTGAAGCTTTCTTT

V: TRBV7-2
length: 13
D: NA
size: once
J: TRBJ1-3
CDR3: CASSLAYRNTIYF
DNA: TGTGCCAGCAGCTTAGCGTACAGAAACACCATATATTTT

V: TRBV4-1
length: 15
D: TRBD1
size: once
J: TRBJ1-5
CDR3: CASSQDAGGGQPQHF
DNA: TGCGCCAGCAGCCAAGATGCAGGGGGGGGTCAGCCCCAGCATTTT

V: TRBV5-1
length: 15
D: NA
size: NA
J: TRBJ2-6
CDR3: CASSFGSSGANVLTF
DNA: TGCGCCAGCAGCTTTGGTTCCTCTGGGGCCAACGTCCTGACTTTC

V: TRBV7-2
length: 17
D: NA
size: NA
J: TRBJ2-1
CDR3: CASSLGGVNLGYNEQFF
DNA: TGTGCCAGCAGCTTAGGCGGAGTGAACTTGGGGTACAATGAGCAGTTCTTC

V: TRBV30
length: 11
D: NA
size: NA
J: TRBJ2-3
CDR3: CAWSVGVTQYF
DNA: TGTGCCTGGAGTGTAGGGGTCACGCAGTATTTT

V: TRBV6-6
length: 14
D: NA
size: NA
J: TRBJ1-4
CDR3: CATMIQAPREKLFF
DNA: TGTGCCACCATGATACAGGCTCCCAGAGAAAAACTGTTTTTT

V: TRBV30
length: 13
D: NA
size: few
J: TRBJ1-2
CDR3: CAWSTQQIYGYTF
DNA: TGTGCCTGGAGTACCCAGCAAATCTATGGCTACACCTTC

V: TRBV29-1
length: 11
D: NA
size: once
J: TRBJ2-5
CDR3: CSVEREETQYF
DNA: TGCAGCGTTGAAAGAGAAGAGACCCAGTACTTC

V: TRBV6-5
length: 11
D: NA
size: NA
J: TRBJ2-5
CDR3: CASSPQETQYF
DNA: TGTGCCAGCAGTCCACAAGAGACCCAGTACTTC

V: TRBV2
length: 14
D: NA
size: few
J: TRBJ1-2
CDR3: CASSEQGSPYGYTF
DNA: TGTGCCAGCAGTGAACAGGGATCACCATATGGCTACACCTTC

V: TRBV5-1
length: 15
D: TRBD2
size: NA
J: TRBJ2-4
CDR3: CASSSGTSGMVIQYF
DNA: TGCGCCAGCAGCTCAGGGACTAGCGGGATGGTCATTCAGTACTTC

V: TRBV5-1
length: 14
D: NA
size: NA
J: TRBJ2-5
CDR3: CASYIGTAQETQYF
DNA: TGCGCCAGCTACATCGGGACCGCTCAAGAGACCCAGTACTTC

V: TRBV27
length: 18
D: TRBD1
size: NA
J: TRBJ2-1
CDR3: CASSLSGGPGQGYNEQFF
DNA: TGTGCCAGCAGTTTATCGGGGGGGCCGGGACAGGGATACAATGAGCAGTTCTTC

V: TRBV19
length: 13
D: NA
size: NA
J: TRBJ2-7
CDR3: CASSIGQNYEQYF
DNA: TGTGCCAGTAGTATCGGCCAGAACTACGAGCAGTACTTC

V: TRBV27
length: 14
D: TRBD2
size: NA
J: TRBJ2-7
CDR3: CASSRAGGGYEQYF
DNA: TGTGCCAGCAGCCGAGCGGGAGGAGGCTACGAGCAGTACTTC

V: TRBV2
length: 15
D: TRBD2
size: NA
J: TRBJ2-4
CDR3: CASSLPGGAKNIQYF
DNA: TGTGCCAGCAGCCTCCCCGGGGGGGCCAAAAACATTCAGTACTTC

V: TRBV14
length: 19
D: TRBD2
size: NA
J: TRBJ2-1
CDR3: CASSQIRTSGLSSYNEQFF
DNA: TGTGCCAGCAGCCAAATCAGGACTAGCGGCCTTAGCTCCTACAATGAGCAGTTCTTC

V: TRBV9
length: 16
D: TRBD1
size: NA
J: TRBJ1-4
CDR3: CASTRDPGQGPEKLFF
DNA: TGTGCCAGCACTAGAGATCCGGGACAGGGTCCTGAAAAACTGTTTTTT

V: TRBV4-1
length: 16
D: TRBD1
size: NA
J: TRBJ2-3
CDR3: CASSHPTGDSTDTQYF
DNA: TGCGCCAGCAGCCACCCGACAGGGGATAGCACAGATACGCAGTATTTT

V: TRBV28
length: 12
D: NA
size: NA
J: TRBJ2-1
CDR3: CASNGFRNEQFF
DNA: TGTGCCAGCAATGGGTTCAGGAATGAGCAGTTCTTC

V: TRBV9
length: 13
D: NA
size: once
J: TRBJ2-7
CDR3: CASSVGGGDEQYF
DNA: TGTGCCAGCAGCGTAGGAGGGGGGGACGAGCAGTACTTC

V: TRBV18
length: 13
D: NA
size: NA
J: TRBJ1-1
CDR3: CASQGELGTEAFF
DNA: TGTGCCAGCCAGGGAGAGTTGGGCACTGAAGCTTTCTTT

V: TRBV9
length: 14
D: NA
size: NA
J: TRBJ1-3
CDR3: CASSAQDSGNTIYF
DNA: TGTGCCAGCAGCGCACAGGATTCTGGAAACACCATATATTTT

V: TRBV7-2
length: 14
D: NA
size: NA
J: TRBJ1-3
CDR3: CASSLDPPGFTIYF
DNA: TGTGCCAGCAGCTTAGACCCCCCGGGTTTCACCATATATTTT

V: TRBV7-9
length: 13
D: NA
size: NA
J: TRBJ2-4
CDR3: CASSGGAKNIQYF
DNA: TGTGCCAGCTCTGGGGGGGCCAAAAACATTCAGTACTTC

V: TRBV4-1
length: 15
D: NA
size: NA
J: TRBJ2-7
CDR3: CASSQGAGSSYEQYF
DNA: TGCGCCAGCAGCCAAGGGGCGGGGTCCTCCTACGAGCAGTACTTC

V: TRBV28
length: 12
D: NA
size: NA
J: TRBJ1-5
CDR3: CASSLETVNQHF
DNA: TGTGCCAGCAGTTTAGAAACCGTTAATCAGCATTTT

V: TRBV5-3
length: 19
D: TRBD1
size: NA
J: TRBJ2-5
CDR3: CARSLVGQGMNSPPETQYF
DNA: TGTGCCAGAAGCTTGGTGGGACAGGGTATGAACAGCCCTCCAGAGACCCAGTACTTC

V: TRBV29-1
length: 11
D: TRBD1
size: NA
J: TRBJ1-2
CDR3: CSVAGGNGYTF
DNA: TGCAGCGTTGCAGGGGGCAATGGCTACACCTTC

V: TRBV2
length: 12
D: NA
size: few
J: TRBJ1-5
CDR3: CASSEEVQPQHF
DNA: TGTGCCAGCAGTGAGGAGGTACAGCCCCAGCATTTT

V: TRBV28
length: 12
D: NA
size: NA
J: TRBJ1-1
CDR3: CASSLAGREAFF
DNA: TGTGCCAGCAGTTTGGCGGGACGTGAAGCTTTCTTT

V: TRBV29-1
length: 15
D: TRBD2
size: NA
J: TRBJ2-1
CDR3: CSVGHTSGGNNEQFF
DNA: TGCAGCGTTGGCCACACTAGCGGGGGTAACAATGAGCAGTTCTTC

V: TRBV28
length: 18
D: NA
size: NA
J: TRBJ2-7
CDR3: CASSLPMAGWTNSYEQYF
DNA: TGTGCCAGCAGTTTACCCATGGCGGGGTGGACTAATTCCTACGAGCAGTACTTC

V: TRBV4-1
length: 15
D: NA
size: NA
J: TRBJ2-7
CDR3: CASSQEDRISYEQYF
DNA: TGCGCCAGCAGCCAAGAAGACAGGATCTCCTACGAGCAGTACTTC

V: TRBV5-1
length: 15
D: TRBD1
size: NA
J: TRBJ1-4
CDR3: CASSGTGTGNEKLFF
DNA: TGCGCCAGCAGCGGAACCGGGACAGGGAATGAAAAACTGTTTTTT